This T cell receptor (beta chain) was identified in a study of chronic HIV infection and antiretroviral therapy. TCRdb reanalysed the 5' RACE reads using MiXCR and keeps one entry per CDR3 protein. The repertoire includes 40,000 to 60,000 distinct CDR3 sequences, 15% to 20% of them detected once, and approximately 2.5% sits in the top ten. Trimming shortened V by 3 bases and J by 1 base, and 6 bases separated the two germline ends. The CDR3 is 13 residues long. CDR1 is SGHTA and CDR2 is FQGTGA in the germline V gene. This receptor was taken from an adult who had HIV and had not received antiretroviral therapy, or was an uninfected healthy control (not recorded which). Sequencing input: peripheral blood. This sequence joins TRBV7-3 and TRBJ1-1; D not resolved. CDR3 DNA sequence: TGTGCCAGCAGCTTTCAGGCGAACACTGAAGCTTTCTTT. Protein sequence: CASSFQANTEAFF. The variable domain in full, with the rest retrieved from reference TRBV7-3 and TRBJ1-1, is GAGVSQTPSNKVTEKGKYVELRCDPISGHTALYWYRQSLGQGPEFLIYFQGTGAADDSGLPNDRFFAVRPEGSVSTLKIQRTERGDSAVYLCASSFQANTEAFFGQGTRLTVV.